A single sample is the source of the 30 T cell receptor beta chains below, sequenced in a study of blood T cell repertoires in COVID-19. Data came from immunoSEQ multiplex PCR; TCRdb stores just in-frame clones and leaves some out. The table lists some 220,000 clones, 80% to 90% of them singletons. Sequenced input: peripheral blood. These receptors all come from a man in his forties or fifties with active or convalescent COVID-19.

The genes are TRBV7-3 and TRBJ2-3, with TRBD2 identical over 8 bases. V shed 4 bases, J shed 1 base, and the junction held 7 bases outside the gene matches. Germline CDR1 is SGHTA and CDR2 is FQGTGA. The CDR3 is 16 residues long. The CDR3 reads CASSSVETSGTDTQYF. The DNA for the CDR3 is TGTGCCAGCAGCTCGGTTGAGACTAGCGGCACAGATACGCAGTATTTT.

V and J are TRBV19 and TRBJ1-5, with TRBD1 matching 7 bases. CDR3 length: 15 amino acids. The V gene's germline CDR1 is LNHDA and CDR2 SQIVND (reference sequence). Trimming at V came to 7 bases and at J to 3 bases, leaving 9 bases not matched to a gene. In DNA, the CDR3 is TGTGCCAGTATTTCCGGGACAGTTTCCAATCAGCCCCAGCATTTT. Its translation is CASISGTVSNQPQHF.

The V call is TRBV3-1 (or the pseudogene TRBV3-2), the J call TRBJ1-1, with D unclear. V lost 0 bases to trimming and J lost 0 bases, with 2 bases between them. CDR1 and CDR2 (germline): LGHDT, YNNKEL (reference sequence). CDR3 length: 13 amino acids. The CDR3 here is CASSQDLNTEAFF. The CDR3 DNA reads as TGTGCCAGCAGCCAAGACTTGAACACTGAAGCTTTCTTT.

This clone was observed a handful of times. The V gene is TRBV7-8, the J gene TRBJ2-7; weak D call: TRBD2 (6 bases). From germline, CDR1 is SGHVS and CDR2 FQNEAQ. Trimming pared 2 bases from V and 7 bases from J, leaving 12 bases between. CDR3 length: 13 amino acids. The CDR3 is CASSLRGGAEQYV. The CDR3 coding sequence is TGTGCCAGCAGCTTAAGGGGCGGGGCAGAGCAGTACGTC.

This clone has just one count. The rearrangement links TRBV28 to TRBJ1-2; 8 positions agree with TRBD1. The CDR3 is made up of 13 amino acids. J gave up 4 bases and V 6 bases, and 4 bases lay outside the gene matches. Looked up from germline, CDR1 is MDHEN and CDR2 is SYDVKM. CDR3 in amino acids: CASRATGGYGYTF. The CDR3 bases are TGTGCCAGCAGGGCTACAGGGGGCTATGGCTACACCTTC.

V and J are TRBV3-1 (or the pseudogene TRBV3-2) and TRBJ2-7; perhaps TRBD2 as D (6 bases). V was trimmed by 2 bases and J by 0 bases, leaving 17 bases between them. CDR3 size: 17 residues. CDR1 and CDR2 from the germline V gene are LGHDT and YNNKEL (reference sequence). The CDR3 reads CASSQWKGLADSYEQYV. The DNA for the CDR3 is TGTGCCAGCAGCCAATGGAAGGGACTGGCTGACTCCTACGAGCAGTACGTC.

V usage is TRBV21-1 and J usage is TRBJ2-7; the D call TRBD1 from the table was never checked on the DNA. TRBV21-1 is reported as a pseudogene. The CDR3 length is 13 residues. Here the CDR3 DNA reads TGTGCCAGCAGCAACCCAGTGACATACGAGCAGTACGTC. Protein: CASSNPVTYEQYV.

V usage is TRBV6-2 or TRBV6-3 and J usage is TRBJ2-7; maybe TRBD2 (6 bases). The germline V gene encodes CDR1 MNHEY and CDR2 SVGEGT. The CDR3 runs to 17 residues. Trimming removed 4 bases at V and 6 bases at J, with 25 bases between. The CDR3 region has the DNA TGTGCCAGCAGTTTGTTTCGGGCGGGATCGAGGTTGCGCGAGCAGTACTTC. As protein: CASSLFRAGSRLREQYF.

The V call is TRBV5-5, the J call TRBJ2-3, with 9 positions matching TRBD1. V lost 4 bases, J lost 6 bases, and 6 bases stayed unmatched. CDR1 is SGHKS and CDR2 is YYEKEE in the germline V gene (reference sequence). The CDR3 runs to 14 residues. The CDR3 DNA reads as TGTGCCAGCAGCACAGGGGGCTGGGTGGATACGCAGTATTTT. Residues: CASSTGGWVDTQYF.

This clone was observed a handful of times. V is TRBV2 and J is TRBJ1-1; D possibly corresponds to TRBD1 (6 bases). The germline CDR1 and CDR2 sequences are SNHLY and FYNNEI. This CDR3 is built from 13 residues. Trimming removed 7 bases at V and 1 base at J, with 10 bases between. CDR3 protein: CASTSDRNTEAFF. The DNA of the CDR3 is TGTGCCAGCACCTCGGACAGGAACACTGAAGCTTTCTTT. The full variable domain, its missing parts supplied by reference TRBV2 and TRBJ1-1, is EPEVTQTPSHQVTQMGQEVILRCVPISNHLYFYWYRQILGQKVEFLVSFYNNEISEKSEIFDDQFSVERPDGSNFTLKIRSTKLEDSAMYFCASTSDRNTEAFFGQGTRLTVV.

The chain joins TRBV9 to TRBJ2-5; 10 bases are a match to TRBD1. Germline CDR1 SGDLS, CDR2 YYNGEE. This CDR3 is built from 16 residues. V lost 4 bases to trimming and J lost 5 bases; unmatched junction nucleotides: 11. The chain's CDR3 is CASSSRDRGRRETQYF. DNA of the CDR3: TGTGCCAGCAGCTCGAGAGACAGGGGGCGCCGGGAGACCCAGTACTTC.

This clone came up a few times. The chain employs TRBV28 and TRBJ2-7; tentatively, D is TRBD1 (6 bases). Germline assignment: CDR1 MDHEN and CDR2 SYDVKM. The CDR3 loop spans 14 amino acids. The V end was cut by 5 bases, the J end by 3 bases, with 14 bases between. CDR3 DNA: TGTGCCAGCAGTCCCCCCCGGGACAACTACGAGCAGTACGTC. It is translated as CASSPPRDNYEQYV.

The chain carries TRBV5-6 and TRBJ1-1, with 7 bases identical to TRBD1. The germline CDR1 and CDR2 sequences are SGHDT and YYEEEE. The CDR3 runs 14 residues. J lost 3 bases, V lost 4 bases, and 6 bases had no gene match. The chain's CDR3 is CASSRGTAHTEAFF. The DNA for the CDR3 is TGTGCCAGCAGCAGGGGGACAGCCCACACTGAAGCTTTCTTT.

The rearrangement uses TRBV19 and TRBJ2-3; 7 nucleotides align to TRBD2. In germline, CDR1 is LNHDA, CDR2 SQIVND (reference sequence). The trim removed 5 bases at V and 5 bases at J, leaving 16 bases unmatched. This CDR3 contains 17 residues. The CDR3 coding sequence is TGTGCCAGTAGTCAGCGTACGGGGAGGGCCTTAGGAGATACGCAGTATTTT. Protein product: CASSQRTGRALGDTQYF.

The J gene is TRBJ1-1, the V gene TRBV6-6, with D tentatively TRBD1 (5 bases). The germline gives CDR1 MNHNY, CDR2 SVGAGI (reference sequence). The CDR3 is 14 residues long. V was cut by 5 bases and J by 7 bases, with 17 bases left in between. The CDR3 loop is CASSQPPGPLEAFF. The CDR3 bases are TGTGCCAGCAGTCAACCCCCAGGGCCGCTTGAAGCTTTCTTT.

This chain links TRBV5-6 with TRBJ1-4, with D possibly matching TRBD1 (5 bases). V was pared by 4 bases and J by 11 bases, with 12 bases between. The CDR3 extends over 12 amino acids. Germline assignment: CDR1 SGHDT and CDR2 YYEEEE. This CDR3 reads CASSPGGGKLFF. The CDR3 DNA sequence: TGTGCCAGCAGCCCTGGGGGGGGGAAACTGTTTTTT.

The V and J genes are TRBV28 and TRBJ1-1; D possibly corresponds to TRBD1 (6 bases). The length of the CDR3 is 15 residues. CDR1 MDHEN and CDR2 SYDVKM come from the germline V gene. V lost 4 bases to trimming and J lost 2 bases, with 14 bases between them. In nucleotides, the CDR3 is TGTGCCAGCAGTTCATGGACAGACCGTAACACTGAAGCTTTCTTT. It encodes CASSSWTDRNTEAFF.

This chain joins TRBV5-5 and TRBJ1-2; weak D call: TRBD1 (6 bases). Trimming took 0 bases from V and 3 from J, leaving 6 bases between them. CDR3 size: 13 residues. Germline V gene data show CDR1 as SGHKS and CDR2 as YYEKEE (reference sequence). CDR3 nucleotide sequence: TGTGCCAGCAGCTTGGGGACAGACTATGGCTACACCTTC. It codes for CASSLGTDYGYTF.

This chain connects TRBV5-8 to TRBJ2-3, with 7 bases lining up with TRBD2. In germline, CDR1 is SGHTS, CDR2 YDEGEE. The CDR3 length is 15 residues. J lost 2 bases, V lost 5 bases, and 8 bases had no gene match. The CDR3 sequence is CASSRRLAATDTQYF. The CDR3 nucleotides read TGTGCCAGCAGTCGACGGCTAGCGGCCACAGATACGCAGTATTTT.

The DNA of the CDR3 is TGTGCCAGCTCACCACGTCAGGGGGCCCCTAATCAGCCCCAGCATTTT. It encodes CASSPRQGAPNQPQHF. This chain connects TRBV18 to TRBJ1-5, with TRBD1 matching 8 bases. The CDR3 has 16 residues. Germline values: CDR1 KGHSH, CDR2 LQKENI. Trimming removed 1 base from V and 4 bases from J; junction bases left unmatched: 6.

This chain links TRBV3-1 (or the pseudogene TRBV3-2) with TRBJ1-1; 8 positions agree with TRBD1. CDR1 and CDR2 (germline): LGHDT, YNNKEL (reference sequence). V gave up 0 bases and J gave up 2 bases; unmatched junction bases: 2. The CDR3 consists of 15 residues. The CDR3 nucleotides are TGTGCCAGCAGCCAAGACGGGACAGGCAACACTGAAGCTTTCTTT. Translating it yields CASSQDGTGNTEAFF.

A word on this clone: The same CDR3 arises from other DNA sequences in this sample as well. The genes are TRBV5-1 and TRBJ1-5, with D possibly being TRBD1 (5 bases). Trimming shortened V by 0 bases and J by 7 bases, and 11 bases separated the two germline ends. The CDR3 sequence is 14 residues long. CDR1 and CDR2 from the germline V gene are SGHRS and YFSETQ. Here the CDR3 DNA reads TGCGCCAGCAGCTTGGGCCAGGGAGGCCAGCCCCAGCATTTT. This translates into CASSLGQGGQPQHF.

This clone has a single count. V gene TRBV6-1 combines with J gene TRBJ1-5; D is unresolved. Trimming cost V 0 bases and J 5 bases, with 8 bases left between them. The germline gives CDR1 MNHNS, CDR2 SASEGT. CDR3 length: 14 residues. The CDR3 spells CASSEAPGYQPQHF. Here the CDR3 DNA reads TGTGCCAGCAGTGAAGCACCAGGATATCAGCCCCAGCATTTT.

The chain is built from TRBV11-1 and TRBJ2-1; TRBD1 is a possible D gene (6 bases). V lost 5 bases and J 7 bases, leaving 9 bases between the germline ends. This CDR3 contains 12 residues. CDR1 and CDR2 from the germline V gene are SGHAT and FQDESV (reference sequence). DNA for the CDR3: TGTGCCAGCAGCCAGGACAGTAATGAGCAGTTCTTC. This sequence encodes CASSQDSNEQFF.

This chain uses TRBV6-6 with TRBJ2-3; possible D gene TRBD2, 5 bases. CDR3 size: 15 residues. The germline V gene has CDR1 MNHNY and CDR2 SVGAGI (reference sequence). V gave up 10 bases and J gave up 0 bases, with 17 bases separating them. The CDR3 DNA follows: TGTGCCACCTCCGCCGTGACGGGGAGCACAGATACGCAGTATTTT. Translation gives CATSAVTGSTDTQYF.

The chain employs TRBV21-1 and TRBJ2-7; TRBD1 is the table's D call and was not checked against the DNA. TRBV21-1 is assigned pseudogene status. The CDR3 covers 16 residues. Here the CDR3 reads CASSKRDRTTDYEQYF. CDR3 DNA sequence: TGTGCCAGCAGCAAAAGGGACAGGACAACGGACTACGAGCAGTACTTC.

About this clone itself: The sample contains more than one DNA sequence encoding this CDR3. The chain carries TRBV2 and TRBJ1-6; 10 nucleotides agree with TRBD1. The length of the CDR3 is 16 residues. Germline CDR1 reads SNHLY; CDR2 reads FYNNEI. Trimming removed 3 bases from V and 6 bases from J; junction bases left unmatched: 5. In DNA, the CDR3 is TGTGCCAGCAGTGAGACAGGGGGCGCAGGTAATTCACCCCTCCACTTT. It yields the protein CASSETGGAGNSPLHF.

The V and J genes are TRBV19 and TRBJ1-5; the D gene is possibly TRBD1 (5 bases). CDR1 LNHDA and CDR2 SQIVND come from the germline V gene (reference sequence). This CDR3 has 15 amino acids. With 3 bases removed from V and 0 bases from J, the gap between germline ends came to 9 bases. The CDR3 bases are TGTGCCAGTAGTATGACAGTTTATAGCAATCAGCCCCAGCATTTT. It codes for CASSMTVYSNQPQHF.

The CDR3 loop reads CASSTGPSVGADTQYF. CDR3 in DNA: TGTGCCAGTAGCACCGGGCCTAGCGTAGGGGCAGATACGCAGTATTTT. V gene TRBV19 combines with J gene TRBJ2-3; possibly TRBD2 for D (6 bases). Trimming took off 6 bases at V and 4 bases at J, with 20 bases between the two ends. The CDR3 sequence is 16 residues long. Germline V lookup: CDR1 LNHDA, CDR2 SQIVND (reference sequence).

The CDR3: CASTSLGQGAAEQFF. The CDR3 region has the DNA TGTGCCAGCACCTCTTTGGGACAGGGGGCGGCTGAGCAGTTCTTC. V is TRBV28 and J is TRBJ2-1; 12 bases match TRBD1. CDR3 length: 15 residues. V lost 7 bases to trimming and J lost 9 bases; unmatched junction nucleotides: 10. CDR1 is MDHEN and CDR2 is SYDVKM in the germline V gene.